This T cell receptor beta chain was obtained from a study of T cell responses to AZD1222 COVID-19 vaccine. Findings of the study overall: Spike was spanned by vaccine-associated CD4 TCRs, with dominance at 160-218 and 743-854. Spike-specific TCR breadth rose after two AZD1222 doses, and depth rose as well. The repertoires were collected only after the peak T cell response. Baseline testing showed seropositivity in only six AZD1222 recipients.

Repertoires were generated with immunoSEQ multiplex PCR, while TCRdb's copy carries only in-frame clones and drops some. Here the sample spans roughly 130,000 clones, just over 85% being singletons. This clone was counted once. The antigen is not known. Per germline, CDR1 SGDLS and CDR2 YYNGEE. Trimming shortened V by 0 bases and J by 6 bases, and 18 bases separated the two germline ends. The CDR3 spans 16 residues. The origin of this receptor is an adult in good health. The source was peripheral blood, collected on day 0 of AZD1222 vaccination. The V gene is TRBV9, the J gene TRBJ1-1, with a possible D match to TRBD1 (6 bases). CDR3 nucleotides: TGTGCCAGCAGCGTAGCTACAATGAGGGGGGAAGCTGAAGCTTTCTTT. Translated, it gives CASSVATMRGEAEAFF.